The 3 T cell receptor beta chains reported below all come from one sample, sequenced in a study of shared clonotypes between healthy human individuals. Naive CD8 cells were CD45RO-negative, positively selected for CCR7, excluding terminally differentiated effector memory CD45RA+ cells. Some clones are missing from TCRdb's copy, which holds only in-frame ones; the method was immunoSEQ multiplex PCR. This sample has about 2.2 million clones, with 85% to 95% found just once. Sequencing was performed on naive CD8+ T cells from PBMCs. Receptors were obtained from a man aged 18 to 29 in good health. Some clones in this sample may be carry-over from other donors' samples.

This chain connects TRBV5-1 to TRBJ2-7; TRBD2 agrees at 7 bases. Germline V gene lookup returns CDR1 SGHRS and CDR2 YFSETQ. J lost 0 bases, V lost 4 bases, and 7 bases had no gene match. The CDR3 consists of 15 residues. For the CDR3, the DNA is TGCGCCAGCAGCCTGGGAGGGGTAAGCTCCTACGAGCAGTACTTC. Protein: CASSLGGVSSYEQYF.

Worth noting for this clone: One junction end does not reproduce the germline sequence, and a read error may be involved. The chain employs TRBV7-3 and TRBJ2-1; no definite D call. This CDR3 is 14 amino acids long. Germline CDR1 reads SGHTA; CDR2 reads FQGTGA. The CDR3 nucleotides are TGTGCCAGCAGCTTAACCGTCTCCGACAATGAGCAGTTCTTC. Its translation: CASSLTVSDNEQFF.

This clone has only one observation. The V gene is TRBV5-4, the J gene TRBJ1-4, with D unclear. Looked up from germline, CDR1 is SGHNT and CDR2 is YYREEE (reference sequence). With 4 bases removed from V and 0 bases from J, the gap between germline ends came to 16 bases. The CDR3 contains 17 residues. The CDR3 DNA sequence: TGTGCCAGCAGCGCCAGTCTTATTGATGCAACTAATGAAAAACTGTTTTTT. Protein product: CASSASLIDATNEKLFF. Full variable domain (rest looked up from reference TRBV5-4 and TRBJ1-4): ETGVTQSPTHLIKTRGQQVTLRCSSQSGHNTVSWYQQALGQGPQFIFQYYREEENGRGNFPPRFSGLQFPNYSSELNVNALELDDSALYLCASSASLIDATNEKLFFGSGTQLSVL.